A selection of T cell receptor beta chains follows, all from one sample in a study of CD8 T cells in Susac syndrome. TCRdb independently ran MiXCR on the immunoSEQ multiplex PCR reads; one entry per CDR3 protein. The sample has about 130,000 distinct CDR3 sequences, around 94% seen once. The sequenced material came from CD4+ T cells from PBMCs. The receptors come from a human donor in good health. CDR3s include the opening cysteine and the closing phenylalanine or tryptophan. Part of the rows lack a size; the others show once, few, many or a class for expanded clones.

v_call	clone_size	cdr3_aa
TRBV5-1	once	CASSPSVGQGYQPQHF
TRBV7-2	.	CASSPRGGIGAFF
TRBV5-1	.	CASSKFPGQLAKNIQYF
TRBV20-1	.	CSARELGLGYEQFF
TRBV29-1	.	CSVGQGTSTDTQYF
TRBV10-2	.	CASSDPPGQETQYF
TRBV7-2	.	CASRRTSGLMGTGELFF
TRBV6-2/TRBV6-3	.	CASSTGQVEAFF
TRBV7-9	.	CASSLQEGTEAFF
TRBV20-1	.	CSASGDKNTGELFF
TRBV6-2/TRBV6-3	few	CASSRLRDWQSYEQYF
TRBV7-8	.	CASHRGGTDTQYF
TRBV29-1	.	CSVVPGPGGYTF
TRBV20-1	.	CSARADNEQFF
TRBV11-2	.	CASSLEGASNYGYTF
TRBV29-1	.	CSVVEAGNTIYF
TRBV9	.	CASSVGGVDSGETQYF
TRBV4-1	once	CASSQPSIRGSNTEAFF
TRBV29-1	.	CSVQAGFNEQYF
TRBV30	once	CAWSPTPGLNTEAFF
TRBV29-1	.	CSVRAGGSGNQPQHF
TRBV14	once	CASSQGWKSSYNEQFF
TRBV6-1	once	CASMSWALAGDSKQFF
TRBV27	.	CASSLSRDGSQPQHF
TRBV20-1	.	CSVRSGRGNEQFF
TRBV5-6	.	CASSPMDRGPHNEQFF
TRBV24-1	once	CARWGAPPQHF
TRBV6-6	once	CASSSRTGGGDYGYTF
TRBV7-2	.	CASSLGASLYNEQFF
TRBV2	.	CASRDRGDEQFF
TRBV10-3	.	CAISETGRNGETQYF
TRBV11-2	.	CASSEKWGNEQFF
TRBV20-1	.	CSARGASGNYEQYF
TRBV20-1	.	CSARGGVYGYTF
TRBV7-6	.	CASSKTGEGETQYF
TRBV27	.	CASSDLSNQPQHF
TRBV5-4	.	CASSTKTGGGGGNEQFF
TRBV20-1	.	CSAFGQSGNTIYF
TRBV19	.	CASSIYDEAFF
TRBV12-3/TRBV12-4	.	CASSPRDLAGDYEQYF
TRBV7-2	.	CASRPQLSYEQYF
TRBV25-1	.	CASSEASGTYNEQFF
TRBV7-9	once	CASSYAGEETQYF
TRBV5-1	.	CASSSSTGLTYEQYF
TRBV5-1	.	CASSDPQGTNEKLFF
TRBV20-1	.	CSALRGAGTETQYF
TRBV2	.	CASSVSRADEQYF
TRBV7-9	.	CASSHSRTGGFYRANVLTF
TRBV13	.	CASSLGGDRGPKYF